The clone carrying this T cell receptor (beta chain) was counted between two and nine times. Its antigen is unknown. CDR1 MNHNY and CDR2 SVGAGI come from the germline V gene (reference sequence). This CDR3 has 12 amino acids. Trimming cost V 0 bases and J 7 bases, with 6 bases left between them. This sample stems from a study of T cells after yellow fever vaccination. Study as a whole: It was SMART-Seq v4 Ultra Low Input that prepared the fractions with low cell numbers. Findings and limits, study-wide: The bulk population could contribute abundant contaminating clonotypes to FACS-sorted repertoires.

5'RACE template switching added a universal primer site and UMIs to TCR cDNA. TCRdb re-derived calls from the 5' RACE reads in MiXCR, one entry per CDR3 protein. The sample yields about 400,000 distinct CDR3 sequences, 11% seen once. This chain uses TRBV6-6 with TRBJ1-2; weak D call: TRBD1 (5 bases). The sample here was PBMCs, taken on the day of the first yellow fever vaccination. The TCR comes from a man aged 18 to 29 who received the YFV17D yellow fever vaccine. The CDR3 nucleotides read TGTGCCAGCAGTTACTCGGGGGGTGGCTACACCTTC. It yields the protein CASSYSGGGYTF.